These 30 T cell receptor beta chains share one sample of origin, sequenced in a study of blood T cells in healthy people across ages. A J-beta primer mix and a sample-barcoded 5' primer were used in a second PCR of about 7 to 12 cycles. TCRdb ran MiXCR on the 5' RACE reads and lists one entry per CDR3 protein. The sample records nearly 1 million distinct CDR3 sequences, approximately 50% being singletons. What was sequenced was blood. All receptors come from a woman aged 55-70 years in good health.

For the CDR3, the DNA is TGTGCCAGCAGTTACACTCGAGGTGGGCGGGGCCGTGAGACCCAGTACTTC. Translation: CASSYTRGGRGRETQYF. V and J are TRBV6-5 and TRBJ2-7; TRBD2 is a possible D gene (6 bases). Matching the DNA end better, TRBJ2-5 makes the J call doubtful. In germline, CDR1 is MNHEY, CDR2 SVGAGI. The CDR3 consists of 17 residues.

This clonotype was picked up one time. The chain employs TRBV6-5 and TRBJ2-1, with D perhaps TRBD2 (5 bases). From germline, CDR1 is MNHEY and CDR2 SVGAGI. This CDR3 is built from 18 residues. V was pared by 0 bases and J by 0 bases, with 15 bases between. CDR3: CASSYSSAGFSSYNEQFF. CDR3 coding DNA: TGTGCCAGCAGTTACTCGTCGGCGGGCTTTAGCTCCTACAATGAGCAGTTCTTC.

The genes are TRBV5-1 and TRBJ1-2; D may be TRBD1 (5 bases). Trimming stripped 4 bases from V and 4 bases from J, with 17 bases between. The V gene's germline CDR1 is SGHRS and CDR2 YFSETQ. The CDR3 is made up of 15 amino acids. The CDR3 nucleotides are TGCGCCAGCAGCACGGAGGGACGCCGGGCCTATGGCTACACCTTC. Its translation: CASSTEGRRAYGYTF.

The rearrangement joins TRBV6-4 to TRBJ2-3, with D maybe TRBD2 (6 bases). V was shortened by 3 bases and J by 9 bases, with 13 bases between the two germline ends. CDR1 and CDR2 from the germline V gene are MRHNA and SNTAGT. The CDR3 sequence is 13 residues long. In DNA, the CDR3 is TGTGCCAGCAGTGAGACTAGTCTCGGCACGCAGTATTTT. The encoded protein is CASSETSLGTQYF.

This clonotype was recorded once. This chain links TRBV24-1 with TRBJ2-1; D is perhaps TRBD1 (6 bases). The CDR3 extends over 18 amino acids. Trimming removed 6 bases at V and 4 bases at J, with 24 bases between. Germline CDR1 and CDR2: KGHDR and SFDVKD. The CDR3 bases are TGTGCCACCAGTAAACAATCCGGGACACCTTACGGATACAATGAGCAGTTCTTC. Translating it yields CATSKQSGTPYGYNEQFF.

V usage is TRBV7-9 and J usage is TRBJ1-2; D might be TRBD1 (6 bases). The CDR3 has 15 residues. The germline V and J ends were trimmed by 5 bases and 4 bases, with 17 bases remaining between them. Germline values: CDR1 SEHNR, CDR2 FQNEAQ (reference sequence). CDR3 sequence (DNA): TGTGCCAGCAGCCCTCGGACAGTTTCCCTCTATGGCTACACCTTC. This encodes CASSPRTVSLYGYTF.

This clonotype was detected only a few times. This chain uses TRBV20-1 with TRBJ2-5; D ambiguous. The V gene lost 4 bases and the J gene lost 1 base, with 10 bases spanning the gap. Germline V gene sequence: CDR1 DFQATT, CDR2 SNEGSKA (reference sequence). This CDR3 has 13 residues. The CDR3 bases are TGCAGTGCTATCTGGTCGGGCCAAGAGACCCAGTACTTC. This translates into CSAIWSGQETQYF.

V and J are TRBV20-1 and TRBJ1-2, with D perhaps matching TRBD1 (5 bases). V was cut by 5 bases and J by 11 bases, with 6 bases left in between. The CDR3 sequence is 8 residues long. Germline CDR1 is DFQATT and CDR2 is SNEGSKA (reference sequence). The CDR3 here is CSADSYTF. The DNA of the CDR3 is TGCAGTGCTGACAGTTACACCTTC.

This clonotype has ten or more counts. V and J are TRBV12-3 or TRBV12-4 and TRBJ2-5; 9 bases fit TRBD1. V dropped 5 bases and J dropped 2; count of bases not matched to a gene: 6. The length of the CDR3 is 15 residues. The CDR3 reads CASSPYRGRQETQYF. For the CDR3, the DNA is TGTGCCAGCAGTCCCTACAGGGGGCGGCAAGAGACCCAGTACTTC.

V gene TRBV7-2 combines with J gene TRBJ1-4; TRBD1 might be the D (6 bases). Looked up from germline, CDR1 is SGHTA and CDR2 is FQGNSA. This CDR3 has 14 residues. Trimming pared 2 bases from V and 3 bases from J, leaving 7 bases between. CDR3 loop: CASSLTGSNEKLFF. The CDR3 DNA follows: TGTGCCAGCAGCTTAACAGGGTCTAATGAAAAACTGTTTTTT. Complete variable domain (other parts from reference TRBV7-2 and TRBJ1-4): GAGVSQSPSNKVTEKGKDVELRCDPISGHTALYWYRQSLGQGLEFLIYFQGNSAPDKSGLPSDRFSAERTGGSVSTLTIQRTQQEDSAVYLCASSLTGSNEKLFFGSGTQLSVL.

The chain links TRBV6-6 to TRBJ1-5; no clear D. Germline values: CDR1 MNHNY, CDR2 SVGAGI (reference sequence). The V and J ends lost 6 bases and 3 bases respectively, with 12 bases between them. The CDR3 spans 14 residues. CDR3 residues: CASSRQSPNQPQHF. The CDR3 DNA reads TGTGCCAGCAGCCGACAAAGCCCCAATCAGCCCCAGCATTTT.

CDR3 amino acids: CASSPSLASQETQYF. The CDR3, as DNA: TGTGCCAGCAGCCCTAGCTTGGCCAGCCAAGAGACCCAGTACTTC. This chain connects TRBV7-2 to TRBJ2-5, with D tentatively TRBD2 (5 bases). The CDR3 runs to 15 residues. V lost 5 bases and J lost 1, with 14 bases in between. Per germline, CDR1 SGHTA and CDR2 FQGNSA.

The J gene is TRBJ2-6, the V gene TRBV7-2; D uncertain. The CDR3 extends over 13 amino acids. Germline CDR1 reads SGHTA; CDR2 reads FQGNSA. Between the trimmed V and J ends, which lost 11 bases and 2 bases, there was a span of 10 bases. This CDR3 is CAGSSAGANVLTF. The CDR3 nucleotides are TGTGCCGGATCCAGCGCTGGGGCCAACGTCCTGACTTTC.

The rearrangement links TRBV4-3 to TRBJ2-5, with D perhaps TRBD1 or TRBD2 (5 bases each). The better agreement between TRBJ2-7 and the DNA end casts doubt on the J call. The germline V gene encodes CDR1 LGHNA and CDR2 YSLEER. This CDR3 has 15 amino acids. Here the CDR3 DNA reads TGCGCCAGCAGCCAAGCACCGGGGCCAAACTACGAGCAGTACTTC. The encoded protein is CASSQAPGPNYEQYF.

This clonotype has only one observation. The V gene is TRBV27, the J gene TRBJ2-5; a weak D match, TRBD1 (6 bases). V was pared by 3 bases and J by 5 bases, with 13 bases between. Germline lookup yields CDR1 MNHEY and CDR2 SMNVEV (reference sequence). The CDR3 runs 14 residues. The CDR3 loop is CASSFGQLRETQYF. As DNA, the CDR3 is TGTGCCAGCAGTTTTGGACAGCTCAGGGAGACCCAGTACTTC.

The chain recombines TRBV6-2 or TRBV6-3 with TRBJ2-7, with D possibly being TRBD1 (5 bases). Germline V gene lookup returns CDR1 MNHEY and CDR2 SVGEGT. The CDR3 covers 14 residues. Trimming took off 6 bases at V and 3 bases at J, with 15 bases between the two ends. CDR3 bases: TGTGCCAGCAGGCCCGTGACAGTCATCTACGAGCAGTACTTC. This encodes CASRPVTVIYEQYF.

The chain recombines TRBV18 with TRBJ2-4, with 7 bases fitting TRBD2. This CDR3 has 15 amino acids. The V and J ends lost 2 bases and 2 bases, in that order; junction bases with no gene match: 3. Germline V CDR1 and CDR2: KGHSH, LQKENI. The CDR3 DNA reads TGTGCCAGCTCACCATTCGGGAGGTCCAAAAACATTCAGTACTTC. Its translation is CASSPFGRSKNIQYF.

The V gene is TRBV27, the J gene TRBJ2-5, with a possible D match to TRBD1 (5 bases). The CDR3 length is 14 residues. Germline lookup yields CDR1 MNHEY and CDR2 SMNVEV (reference sequence). With 3 bases removed from V and 1 base from J, the gap between germline ends came to 9 bases. CDR3 sequence: CASSFARAQETQYF. The CDR3 DNA is TGTGCCAGCAGTTTTGCCAGGGCCCAAGAGACCCAGTACTTC.

The genes are TRBV5-1 and TRBJ2-3, with TRBD2 as a possible D gene (5 bases). The V end lost 1 base, the J end lost 2 bases, and 11 bases lay between the germline ends. The CDR3 length is 15 residues. The germline gives CDR1 SGHRS, CDR2 YFSETQ. CDR3 sequence (DNA): TGCGCCAGCAGCTTGAGCCGGGGAACCACAGATACGCAGTATTTT. Its translation is CASSLSRGTTDTQYF.

The gene calls are TRBV28 and TRBJ2-2, with TRBD1 matching 7 bases. V shed 2 bases, J shed 7 bases, and the junction held 13 bases outside the gene matches. Germline assignment: CDR1 MDHEN and CDR2 SYDVKM. The CDR3 spans 17 residues. The CDR3 sequence is CASSLNEGALRVGELFF. Here the CDR3 DNA reads TGTGCCAGCAGTTTAAATGAGGGGGCGCTCAGGGTCGGGGAGCTGTTTTTT.

V and J are TRBV20-1 and TRBJ1-6; tentatively, D is TRBD1 (5 bases). With 6 bases removed from V and 7 bases from J, the gap between germline ends came to 19 bases. The CDR3 is 15 amino acids. Germline CDR1 and CDR2: DFQATT and SNEGSKA (reference sequence). CDR3: CSAPRRGAGNSPLHF. Written as DNA, the CDR3 is TGCAGTGCCCCCCGACGAGGGGCAGGGAATTCACCCCTCCACTTT.

The V gene is TRBV4-1, the J gene TRBJ2-1, with TRBD2 identical over 7 bases. Germline V CDR1 and CDR2: MGHRA, YSYEKL. V lost 1 base to trimming and J lost 6 bases; unmatched junction nucleotides: 6. This CDR3 comprises 15 residues. CDR3 protein: CASSQGILAVNEQFF. The CDR3 bases are TGCGCCAGCAGCCAAGGGATTCTAGCGGTCAATGAGCAGTTCTTC.

CDR3 in DNA: TGCGCCAGCAGCTTTGCGGGTCCCCCAACCTACGAGCAGTACTTC. Protein sequence: CASSFAGPPTYEQYF. The chain has TRBV5-1 and TRBJ2-7; weak D call: TRBD2 (5 bases). The CDR3 is 15 residues long. V lost 2 bases to trimming and J lost 2 bases, with 14 bases between them. In germline, CDR1 is SGHRS, CDR2 YFSETQ.

In the case of this clonotype: At one end the junction does not follow the germline gene, possibly because of a read error. The chain has TRBV28 and TRBJ2-6; tentatively, D is TRBD1 (5 bases). The CDR3 has 12 amino acids. CDR1 is MDHEN, CDR2 SYDVKM, per germline. The CDR3 bases are TGTGCCAGCAGTACCAGGGCCAACGTCCCGACTTTC. Protein: CASSTRANVPTF.

This clonotype was found many times. The chain employs TRBV30 and TRBJ2-7, with D possibly matching TRBD1 (6 bases). Germline-derived CDR1 and CDR2 are GTSNPN and SVGIG (reference sequence). The CDR3 has 13 amino acids. The germline V and J ends were trimmed by 0 bases and 4 bases, with 10 bases remaining between them. The chain's CDR3 is CAWSVDRRYEQYF. DNA for the CDR3: TGTGCCTGGAGTGTAGACAGGAGGTACGAGCAGTACTTC.

A few counts support this clonotype. This chain links TRBV7-9 with TRBJ2-7, with TRBD2 matching 8 bases. J was trimmed by 3 bases and V by 2 bases; bases with no gene match: 6. Germline V CDR1 and CDR2: SEHNR, FQNEAQ (reference sequence). There are 15 residues in the CDR3. The CDR3 region is CASSLTGGPGYEQYF. CDR3 DNA sequence: TGTGCCAGCAGCTTAACGGGAGGGCCGGGCTACGAGCAGTACTTC.

This clonotype was recorded at least ten times. V is TRBV7-9 and J is TRBJ2-7, with 11 bases aligning to TRBD2. This CDR3 spans 13 amino acids. J gave up 4 bases and V 5 bases, and 1 base lay outside the gene matches. Per germline, CDR1 SEHNR and CDR2 FQNEAQ (reference sequence). The CDR3 DNA is TGTGCCAGCAGCGCTAGCGGGAGGTACGAGCAGTACTTC. The encoded protein is CASSASGRYEQYF.

The chain has TRBV3-1 and TRBJ2-5; D gene uncertain. V was pared by 1 base and J by 2 bases, with 5 bases between. The CDR3 has 13 amino acids. Germline V lookup: CDR1 LGHDT, CDR2 YNNKEL (reference sequence). The CDR3 coding sequence is TGTGCCAGCAGCCAAGGGTGGCAAGAGACCCAGTACTTC. This gives the protein CASSQGWQETQYF.

This chain joins TRBV6-6 and TRBJ1-4; 8 bases match TRBD1. The CDR3 is 15 amino acids. The germline gives CDR1 MNHNY, CDR2 SVGAGI (reference sequence). The trim removed 4 bases at V and 7 bases at J, leaving 8 bases unmatched. DNA of the CDR3: TGTGCCAGCAGTTCGTCAGGGGGCTTCGGTGAAAAACTGTTTTTT. This encodes CASSSSGGFGEKLFF.

The chain links TRBV3-1 to TRBJ2-1; TRBD2 matches at 8 bases. Germline-derived CDR1 and CDR2 are LGHDT and YNNKEL (reference sequence). V lost 1 base to trimming and J lost 0 bases; unmatched junction nucleotides: 2. This CDR3 is 16 amino acids long. Here the CDR3 DNA reads TGTGCCAGCAGCCAAGGGAGCGGGAGCTCCTACAATGAGCAGTTCTTC. Residues: CASSQGSGSSYNEQFF.